Listed below are T cell receptor beta chains from one sample, sequenced in a study of cytomegalovirus exposure and HLA in healthy donors. Sequenced by immunoSEQ multiplex PCR; TCRdb stores in-frame clones only, minus some. This sample yields about 65,000 clones, of which almost 80% are seen a single time; over 2.5% belongs to the top ten. The sequencing input was PBMCs. The receptors stem from a girl under 18 in good health and CMV-seropositive. The CDR3 runs from the conserved cysteine through the conserved F or W. A D gene is named only where the DNA matches it firmly. Size values are once, few and many counts, or a class for expanded clones, and some rows have none.

NA,TRBJ1-2,NA,TRBV6-5,TGTGCCACTGGGGTGGGGCAGGGCTATGGCTACACCTTC,CATGVGQGYGYTF
TRBD1,TRBJ2-7,NA,TRBV2,TGTGCCAGCACCTTATCCCCCGGGACAGGGATGTCGAACGAGCAGTACTTC,CASTLSPGTGMSNEQYF
TRBD1,TRBJ2-7,NA,TRBV29-1,TGCAGCGTTGCGACAGGGGGATACGAGCAGTACTTC,CSVATGGYEQYF
NA,TRBJ1-5,NA,TRBV27,TGTGCCAGCAGTTTCGGAGGGAATAATCAGCCCCAGCATTTT,CASSFGGNNQPQHF
NA,TRBJ1-1,NA,TRBV25-1,TGTGCCAGCAGTGAACGGCGCAGGGGGAACACTGAAGCTTTCTTT,CASSERRRGNTEAFF
NA,TRBJ2-1,NA,TRBV7-9,TGTGCCAGCAGCTTAGCCGGGAATCCCGACAATGAGCAGTTCTTC,CASSLAGNPDNEQFF
TRBD1,TRBJ1-2,NA,TRBV25-1,TGTGCCAGCAGTGGATCCTCAGGGGGCGGCTGGGGCTACACCTTC,CASSGSSGGGWGYTF
NA,TRBJ1-2,NA,TRBV25-1,TGTGCCAGCAGTAAGTCACCAGGGTTTGGCTACACCTTC,CASSKSPGFGYTF
NA,TRBJ2-3,NA,TRBV15,TGTGCCACCAGCAGAGGAGCTGCCGGGGGAGGAGTGGATACGCAGTATTTT,CATSRGAAGGGVDTQYF
NA,TRBJ1-6,NA,TRBV7-9,TGTGCCAGCAGCCGAGCGGACGGCGCCCCCCTCCACTTT,CASSRADGAPLHF
NA,TRBJ2-5,once,TRBV7-2,TGTGCCAGCAGCTTATTAATGGCTGTGACCCAGTACTTC,CASSLLMAVTQYF
NA,TRBJ2-1,NA,TRBV27,TGTGCCAGCAGTTTATCTGGCGGGGAGACTTGGGAGCAGTTCTTC,CASSLSGGETWEQFF
TRBD2,TRBJ2-7,NA,TRBV5-6,TGTGCCAGCAGCCATCCGGGGCCCCTAGCGGGGGGGATGTACGAGCAGTACTTC,CASSHPGPLAGGMYEQYF
NA,TRBJ1-2,once,TRBV19,TGTGCCAGTACAGAACAGGGTTTAGGTGGCTACACCTTC,CASTEQGLGGYTF
NA,TRBJ2-6,NA,TRBV28,TGTGCCAGCAGTTTATCATCTGGGGCCAACGTCCTGACTTTC,CASSLSSGANVLTF
NA,TRBJ2-3,NA,TRBV28,TGTGCCAGCAGTACAAGAAGTGGGGCGCAGGCCACGCAGTATTTT,CASSTRSGAQATQYF
NA,TRBJ2-1,NA,TRBV12-2,TGTGCAAGTCGCTTCGTAGATAGGGGCTACAATGAGCAGTTCTTC,CASRFVDRGYNEQFF
NA,TRBJ2-5,once,TRBV4-1,TGCGCCAGCAGCCAAGGACAGCAAGAGACCCAGTACTTC,CASSQGQQETQYF
TRBD2,TRBJ2-1,few,TRBV18,TGTGCCAGCTCACCTAGCGGGAGCCACAATGAGCAGTTCTTC,CASSPSGSHNEQFF
TRBD1,TRBJ2-5,few,TRBV5-1,TGCGCCAGCAGCCCACGCCCGACAGGGGATGGAGAGACCCAGTACTTC,CASSPRPTGDGETQYF
NA,TRBJ1-5,NA,TRBV7-8,TGTGCCAGCAGCTTAAAACCGGGAACGCGGCCCCAGCATTTT,CASSLKPGTRPQHF
NA,TRBJ2-5,NA,TRBV15,TGTGCCACCAGCGGGGGCCGCGTCCAAGAGACCCAGTACTTC,CATSGGRVQETQYF
NA,TRBJ1-1,NA,TRBV30,TGTGCCTGGAGTGTTTCGGGACAAGTGAACACTGAAGCTTTCTTT,CAWSVSGQVNTEAFF
TRBD1,TRBJ2-7,NA,TRBV10-1,TGCGCCAGCAGTCCCGGGACAGGGTGGGAGCAGTACTTC,CASSPGTGWEQYF
NA,TRBJ1-2,NA,TRBV6-5,TGTGCCAGCAGTTTAGGGGTTGAGCGTAACTATGGCTACACCTTC,CASSLGVERNYGYTF
NA,TRBJ1-1,NA,TRBV27,TGTGCCAGCAGTTTCTCCAGGGGCACTGAAGCTTTCTTT,CASSFSRGTEAFF
NA,TRBJ2-3,once,TRBV29-1,TGCAGCGTTCGGAGTACCGCGGACACAGATACGCAGTATTTT,CSVRSTADTDTQYF
NA,TRBJ1-3,NA,TRBV9,TGTGCCAGCAGCGTAGCAGGGTCAGGAAACACCATATATTTT,CASSVAGSGNTIYF
NA,TRBJ1-5,NA,TRBV6-5,TGTGCCAGCAGTTACACAGATAATCAGCCCCAGCATTTT,CASSYTDNQPQHF
NA,TRBJ2-7,NA,TRBV7-6,TGTGCCAGCAGCTTAGATTTATTCGGCTACGAGCAGTACTTC,CASSLDLFGYEQYF
NA,TRBJ1-2,NA,TRBV28,TGTGCCAGCAGTTTGGGGGGGCGCATCTATGGCTACACCTTC,CASSLGGRIYGYTF
NA,TRBJ2-3,NA,TRBV7-2,TGTGCCAGCAGCCCGGCGGGGTTAGGGTCGGCGGATACGCAGTATTTT,CASSPAGLGSADTQYF
NA,TRBJ1-3,few,TRBV2,TGTGCCAGCAGAAGCGGGGCAAGCTCTGGAAACACCATATATTTT,CASRSGASSGNTIYF
NA,TRBJ2-3,few,TRBV28,TGTGCCAGCAGCCAAACCTGGGGGGGCACAGATACGCAGTATTTT,CASSQTWGGTDTQYF
TRBD2,TRBJ2-1,NA,TRBV6-5,TGTGCCAGCAGTTACCATAGCGGGAGTACCTACAATGAGCAGTTCTTC,CASSYHSGSTYNEQFF
NA,TRBJ1-5,NA,TRBV7-9,TGTGCCAGCAGCTTAGGGTCCGGAACAGGGACGTACCAGCCCCAGCATTTT,CASSLGSGTGTYQPQHF
NA,TRBJ1-2,NA,TRBV5-6,TGTGCCAGCAGCCCTGGACAGCATGGCTACACCTTC,CASSPGQHGYTF
NA,TRBJ2-1,NA,TRBV5-1,TGCGCCAGCAGCTGGACTGGGATCAATGAGCAGTTCTTC,CASSWTGINEQFF
NA,TRBJ1-2,NA,TRBV6-6,TGTGCCAGCAGCGGAGCCGCTAACTATGGCTACACCTTC,CASSGAANYGYTF
NA,TRBJ1-3,NA,TRBV6-5,TGTGCCAGCAGTTATTCCCGACAGAGCTCTGGAAACACCATATATTTT,CASSYSRQSSGNTIYF
TRBD1,TRBJ1-5,NA,TRBV19,TGTGCCAGTACTAACAGGGGGAGAGATCAGCCCCAGCATTTT,CASTNRGRDQPQHF
NA,TRBJ2-1,NA,TRBV5-8,TGTGCCAGCAGCAGGGGGACCGGGCAGTTCTTC,CASSRGTGQFF
TRBD2,TRBJ2-1,NA,TRBV7-9,TGTGCCAGCAGCTTACTCGCGGGAGGGGGGAATGAGCAGTTCTTC,CASSLLAGGGNEQFF
TRBD2,TRBJ2-3,NA,TRBV9,TGTGCCAGCAGCGGCAGTGGACTAGCCGATACGCAGTATTTT,CASSGSGLADTQYF
TRBD1,TRBJ1-2,NA,TRBV5-6,TGTGCCAGCAGCCATCAGGGGGCTGGGTATGGCTACACCTTC,CASSHQGAGYGYTF
NA,TRBJ1-1,NA,TRBV5-1,TGCGCCAGCACTTTAGAGGGCGGCGTCACTGAAGCTTTCTTT,CASTLEGGVTEAFF
TRBD1,TRBJ2-7,NA,TRBV6-5,TGTGCCAGCAGTTACTCGGGACAGGGCGCGCAGCTCGAGCAGTACTTC,CASSYSGQGAQLEQYF
NA,TRBJ2-1,NA,TRBV27,TGTGCCAGCAGTCCCAGACTAGTCCGGGAGCAGTTCTTC,CASSPRLVREQFF
NA,TRBJ1-2,NA,TRBV6-1,TGTGCCAGCAGTAATGACAGAAACTATGGCTACACCTTC,CASSNDRNYGYTF
NA,TRBJ2-6,few,TRBV29-1,TGCAGCGTCAACTCGGGGGCCAACGTCCTGACTTTC,CSVNSGANVLTF
NA,TRBJ2-1,NA,TRBV4-1,TGCGCCAGCAGCCAGACTATAGAGGTCGGGTTCAATGAGCAGTTCTTC,CASSQTIEVGFNEQFF
TRBD1,TRBJ1-4,few,TRBV7-2,TGTGCCAGCAGCCCCCGGGACAGTCGGGTGGGACTGTTTTTT,CASSPRDSRVGLFF
NA,TRBJ1-1,NA,TRBV4-1,TGCGCCAGCAGCAACGGGATTTGGTTAAACACTGAAGCTTTCTTT,CASSNGIWLNTEAFF
TRBD1,TRBJ1-3,NA,TRBV6-1,TGTGCCAGCAGTCAGCAGCCGGGACAGAGAAACACCATATATTTT,CASSQQPGQRNTIYF
NA,TRBJ2-7,NA,TRBV4-1,TGCGCCAGCAGCCAAGTGGGTTCCCGGAACTACTACGAGCAGTACTTC,CASSQVGSRNYYEQYF
TRBD1,TRBJ2-7,NA,TRBV5-1,TGCGCCAGCAGCTGGGACAGGGGCGGTTCCTACGAGCAGTACTTC,CASSWDRGGSYEQYF
NA,TRBJ1-1,NA,TRBV29-1,TGCAGCGTTGAGGGGCAGGGAAATACTGAAGCTTTCTTT,CSVEGQGNTEAFF